This T cell receptor beta chain was retrieved from a study of blood T cell repertoires in COVID-19. Overall study context: Sample material is recorded as cDNA or gDNA derived from T cells, B-cell-depleted T cells, or PBMCs.

Authors' processing steps: The assay estimated nucleated cells by amplifying reference gene primers. Clones were read by immunoSEQ multiplex PCR, and TCRdb kept only the in-frame ones, dropping some. The V and J calls and clone size come from that table; D and trimming were worked out from the DNA. Counted here are fewer than 45,000 clones, approximately 80% occurring once; the ten biggest clones make up around 20%. Only one count was recorded for this clone. V lost 5 bases to trimming and J lost 7 bases, with 15 bases between them. The CDR3 contains 14 residues. Germline CDR1 is LNHDA and CDR2 is SQIVND (reference sequence).

J is TRBJ2-4 and V is TRBV19; tentatively, D is TRBD1 (8 bases). Specimen: peripheral blood. The receptor's source is a man aged 70 or older with acute or convalescent COVID-19. The CDR3 nucleotides are TGTGCCAGTAGTCGCGGACAGGGAGGGAACATTCAGTACTTC. It codes for CASSRGQGGNIQYF.